The sequence of this TCR beta chain was determined in a study of T cells in women clearing cervical HPV infection. Study-wide background: Cases: HPV16-related CIN3 or worse on histology, 2 invasive cancers. Whole-study findings and limits: CIN3+ cases had significantly higher TCR richness than controls; evenness did not differ. Controls had more TRBV6-7 (0.16%) than cases (around 0.11%).

Repertoires were generated with immunoSEQ multiplex PCR, while TCRdb's copy carries only in-frame clones and drops some. The repertoire table contains around 39,000 clones. Note on this clone: Its antigen is not identified. Coverage ceases 3 residues before the CDR3 finishes, and the germline J gene fills in the end.

Germline V gene lookup returns CDR1 SGHTA and CDR2 FQGNSA. The CDR3 sequence is 15 residues long. Trimming pared 5 bases from V and 4 bases from J, leaving 17 bases between. The clonotype originates from a woman aged 18 to 75 with a cervical HPV16 infection that either progressed to CIN3+ or cleared (not recorded which). The sequenced material came from blood buffy coat. The chain has TRBV7-2 and TRBJ2-5; D perhaps matches TRBD1 (5 bases). The part of the CDR3 DNA that was read is TGTGCCAGCAGCCCTCTGAGTGGGGCCCGAGAGACC. The encoded protein is CASSPLSGARET. The whole CDR3 protein reads CASSPLSGARETQYF.